This T cell receptor (beta chain) is from a study of blood T cells in healthy people across ages. The study, taken as a whole, reports: What prevented conclusive comparison of naive and antigen-experienced cells was that PBMCs were unsorted. One million T cells yielded diversity estimates that were considered underestimates.

This CDR3 comprises 12 residues. The ends were cut back, 8 bases at V and 5 bases at J, with 12 bases in the middle. Looked up from germline, CDR1 is SEHNR and CDR2 is FQNEAQ (reference sequence). This clonotype came up a few times. Antigen unknown. Together with a sample-barcoded 5' primer, a J-beta primer mix was included in a second PCR lasting roughly 6 to 12 cycles. Each cDNA was tagged by a template-switch adaptor containing 12 random nucleotides. TCRdb re-analysed the 5' RACE reads in MiXCR, keeping a single row per CDR3 protein. This sample has over 1,500,000 distinct CDR3 sequences, with about 39% found just once.

The sequenced sample consisted of blood. This chain links TRBV7-9 with TRBJ1-2, with no clear D. This sequence originates from a human donor in good health. The CDR3 DNA reads TGTGCCAGCTTAGCACTCGAGTATGGCTACACCTTC. This gives the protein CASLALEYGYTF.